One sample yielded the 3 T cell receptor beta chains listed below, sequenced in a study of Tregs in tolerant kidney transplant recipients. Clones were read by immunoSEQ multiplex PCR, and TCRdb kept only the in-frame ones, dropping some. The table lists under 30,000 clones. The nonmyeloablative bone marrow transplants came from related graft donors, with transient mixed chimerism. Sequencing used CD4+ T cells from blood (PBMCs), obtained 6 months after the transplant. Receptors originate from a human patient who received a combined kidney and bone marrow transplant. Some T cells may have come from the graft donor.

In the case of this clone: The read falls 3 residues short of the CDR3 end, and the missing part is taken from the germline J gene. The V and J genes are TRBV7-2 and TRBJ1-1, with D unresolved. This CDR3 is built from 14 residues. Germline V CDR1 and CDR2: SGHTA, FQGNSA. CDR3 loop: CASSPLNGPSGAFF. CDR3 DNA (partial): TGTGCCAGCAGCCCGCTAAACGGCCCCTCGGGA.

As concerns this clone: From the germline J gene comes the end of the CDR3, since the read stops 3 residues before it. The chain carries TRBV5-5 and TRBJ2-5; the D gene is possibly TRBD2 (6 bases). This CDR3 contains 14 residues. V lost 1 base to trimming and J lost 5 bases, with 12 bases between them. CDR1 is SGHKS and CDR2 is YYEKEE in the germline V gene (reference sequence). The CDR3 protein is CASSLPAGRETQYF. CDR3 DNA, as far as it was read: TGTGCCAGCAGCTTGCCGGCAGGGAGGGAGACC.

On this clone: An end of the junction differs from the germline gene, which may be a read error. The CDR3 bases that were read are TGCAGTGCCCCAGTGGGGGCTCCCCCCACAGGTACG. This sequence encodes CSAPVGAPPTGT. The entire CDR3 is CSAPVGAPPTGTQYF. This chain links TRBV20-1 with TRBJ2-3, with D possibly matching TRBD1 (6 bases). The read falls 3 residues short of the CDR3 end, and the missing part is taken from the germline J gene. The CDR3 is 15 amino acids. Germline-derived CDR1 and CDR2 are DFQATT and SNEGSKA (reference sequence).